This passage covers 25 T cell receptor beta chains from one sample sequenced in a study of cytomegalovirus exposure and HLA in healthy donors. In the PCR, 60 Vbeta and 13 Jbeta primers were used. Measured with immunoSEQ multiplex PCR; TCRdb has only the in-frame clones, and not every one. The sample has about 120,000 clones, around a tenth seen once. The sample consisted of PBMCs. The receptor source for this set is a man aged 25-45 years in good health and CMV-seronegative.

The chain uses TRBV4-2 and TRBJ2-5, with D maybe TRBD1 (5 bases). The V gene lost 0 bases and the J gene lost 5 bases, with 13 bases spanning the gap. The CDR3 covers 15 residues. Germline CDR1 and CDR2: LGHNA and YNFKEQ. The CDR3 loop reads CASSQDQGYLETQYF. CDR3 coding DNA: TGTGCCAGCAGCCAAGATCAGGGCTATTTGGAGACCCAGTACTTC.

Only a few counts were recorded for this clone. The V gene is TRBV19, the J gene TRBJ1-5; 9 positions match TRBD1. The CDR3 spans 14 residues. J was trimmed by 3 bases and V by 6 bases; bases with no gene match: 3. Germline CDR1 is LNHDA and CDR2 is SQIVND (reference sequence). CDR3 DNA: TGTGCCAGTAGGGACAGGGGCAACAATCAGCCCCAGCATTTT. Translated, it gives CASRDRGNNQPQHF.

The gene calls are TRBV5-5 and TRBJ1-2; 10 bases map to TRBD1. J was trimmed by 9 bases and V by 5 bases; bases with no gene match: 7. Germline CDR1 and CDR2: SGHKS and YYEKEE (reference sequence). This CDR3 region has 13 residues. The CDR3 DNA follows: TGTGCCAGCAGTTCGACAGGGGGCGAGAGCTACACCTTC. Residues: CASSSTGGESYTF.

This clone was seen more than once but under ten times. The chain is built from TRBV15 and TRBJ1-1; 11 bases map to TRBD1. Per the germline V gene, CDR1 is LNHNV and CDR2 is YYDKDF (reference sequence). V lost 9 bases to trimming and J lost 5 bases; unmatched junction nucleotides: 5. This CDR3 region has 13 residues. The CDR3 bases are TGTGCCACGGACAGGGGGCAAGATACTGAAGCTTTCTTT. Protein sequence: CATDRGQDTEAFF.

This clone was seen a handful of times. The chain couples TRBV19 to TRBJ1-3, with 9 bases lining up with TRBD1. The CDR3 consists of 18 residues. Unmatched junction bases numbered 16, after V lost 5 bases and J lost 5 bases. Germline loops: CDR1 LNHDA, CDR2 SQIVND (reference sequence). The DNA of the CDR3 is TGTGCCAGTAGTCCCCGTCCCGGGACAGGGAGCAGGCGAAACACCATATATTTT. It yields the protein CASSPRPGTGSRRNTIYF.

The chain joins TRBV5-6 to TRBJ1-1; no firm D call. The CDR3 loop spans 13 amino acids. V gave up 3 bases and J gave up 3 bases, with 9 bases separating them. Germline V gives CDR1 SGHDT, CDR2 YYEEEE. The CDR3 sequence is CASSSNVHTEAFF. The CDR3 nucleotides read TGTGCCAGCAGCTCTAACGTTCACACTGAAGCTTTCTTT.

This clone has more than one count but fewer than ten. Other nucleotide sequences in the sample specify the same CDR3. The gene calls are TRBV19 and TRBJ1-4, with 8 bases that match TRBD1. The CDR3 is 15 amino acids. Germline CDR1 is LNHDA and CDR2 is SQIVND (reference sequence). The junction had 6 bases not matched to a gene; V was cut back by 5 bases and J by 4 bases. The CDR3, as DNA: TGTGCCAGTAGTCCTCGGGACAGGAGTAATGAAAAACTGTTTTTT. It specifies CASSPRDRSNEKLFF.

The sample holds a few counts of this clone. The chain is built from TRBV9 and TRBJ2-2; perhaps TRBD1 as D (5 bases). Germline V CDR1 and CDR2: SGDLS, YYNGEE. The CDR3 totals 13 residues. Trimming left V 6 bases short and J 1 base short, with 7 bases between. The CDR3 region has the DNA TGTGCCAGCAACCAGGGGAACACCGGGGAGCTGTTTTTT. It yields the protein CASNQGNTGELFF. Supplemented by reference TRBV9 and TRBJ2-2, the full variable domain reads DSGVTQTPKHLITATGQRVTLRCSPRSGDLSVYWYQQSLDQGLQFLIQYYNGEERAKGNILERFSAQQFPDLHSELNLSSLELGDSALYFCASNQGNTGELFFGEGSRLTVL.

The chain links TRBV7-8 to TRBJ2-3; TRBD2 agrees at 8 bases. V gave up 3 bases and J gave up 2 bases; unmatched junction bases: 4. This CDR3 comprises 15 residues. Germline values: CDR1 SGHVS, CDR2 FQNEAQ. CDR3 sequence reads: CASSFSGAVTDTQYF. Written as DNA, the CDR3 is TGTGCCAGCAGCTTTAGCGGGGCCGTCACAGATACGCAGTATTTT.

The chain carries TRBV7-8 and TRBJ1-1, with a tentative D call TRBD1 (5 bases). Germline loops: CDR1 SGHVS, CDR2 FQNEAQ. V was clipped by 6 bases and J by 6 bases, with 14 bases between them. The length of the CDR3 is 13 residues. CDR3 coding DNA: TGTGCCAGCAGTCCAGGGTGGGGCGCTGAAGCTTTCTTT. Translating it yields CASSPGWGAEAFF. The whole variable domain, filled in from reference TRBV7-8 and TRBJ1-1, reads GAGVSQSPRYKVAKRGQDVALRCDPISGHVSLFWYQQALGQGPEFLTYFQNEAQLDKSGLPSDRFFAERPEGSVSTLKIQRTQQEDSAVYLCASSPGWGAEAFFGQGTRLTVV.

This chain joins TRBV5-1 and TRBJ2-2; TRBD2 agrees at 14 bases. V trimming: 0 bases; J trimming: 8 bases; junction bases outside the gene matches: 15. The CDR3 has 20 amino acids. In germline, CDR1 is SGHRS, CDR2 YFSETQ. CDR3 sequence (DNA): TGCGCCAGCAGCTTGGCTGGACTAGCGGGGGGCCTCGATATTGAAGGGGAGCTGTTTTTT. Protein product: CASSLAGLAGGLDIEGELFF.

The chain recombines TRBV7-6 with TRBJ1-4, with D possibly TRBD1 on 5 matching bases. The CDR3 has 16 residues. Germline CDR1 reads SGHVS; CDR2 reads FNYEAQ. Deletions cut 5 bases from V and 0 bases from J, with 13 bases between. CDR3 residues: CASSLLRQSTNEKLFF. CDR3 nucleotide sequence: TGTGCCAGCAGCCTTTTAAGACAGTCAACTAATGAAAAACTGTTTTTT.

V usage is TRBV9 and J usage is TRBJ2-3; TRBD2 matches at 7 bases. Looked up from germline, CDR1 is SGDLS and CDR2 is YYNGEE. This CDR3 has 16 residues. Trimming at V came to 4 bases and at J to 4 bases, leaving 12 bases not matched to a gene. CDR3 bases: TGTGCCAGCAGCCGGGGGGACTTCGGGGGGTCAGATACGCAGTATTTT. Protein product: CASSRGDFGGSDTQYF.

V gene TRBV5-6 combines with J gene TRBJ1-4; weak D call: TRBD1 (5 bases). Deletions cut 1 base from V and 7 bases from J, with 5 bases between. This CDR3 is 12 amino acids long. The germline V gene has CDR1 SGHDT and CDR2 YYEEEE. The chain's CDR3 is CASSLQGEKLFF. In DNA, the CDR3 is TGTGCCAGCAGCTTGCAGGGTGAAAAACTGTTTTTT.

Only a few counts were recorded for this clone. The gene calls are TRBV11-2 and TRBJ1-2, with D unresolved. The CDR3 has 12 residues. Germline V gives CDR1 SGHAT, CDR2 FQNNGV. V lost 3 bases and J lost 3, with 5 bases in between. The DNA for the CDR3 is TGTGCCAGCAGCTTCGGGGACTATGGCTACACCTTC. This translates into CASSFGDYGYTF. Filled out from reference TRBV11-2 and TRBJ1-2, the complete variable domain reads EAGVAQSPRYKIIEKRQSVAFWCNPISGHATLYWYQQILGQGPKLLIQFQNNGVVDDSQLPKDRFSAERLKGVDSTLKIQPAKLEDSAVYLCASSFGDYGYTFGSGTRLTVV.

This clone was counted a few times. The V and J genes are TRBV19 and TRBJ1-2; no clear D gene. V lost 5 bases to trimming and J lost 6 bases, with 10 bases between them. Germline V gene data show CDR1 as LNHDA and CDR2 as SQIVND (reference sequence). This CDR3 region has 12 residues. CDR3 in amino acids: CASSDPRDGYTF. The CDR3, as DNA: TGTGCCAGTAGTGACCCCCGGGATGGCTACACCTTC.

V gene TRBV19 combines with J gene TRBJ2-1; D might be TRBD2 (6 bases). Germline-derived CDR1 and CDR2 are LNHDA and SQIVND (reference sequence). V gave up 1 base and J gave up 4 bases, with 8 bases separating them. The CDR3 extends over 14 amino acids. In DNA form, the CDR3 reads TGTGCCAGTAGTATAGCGGGGGTGTACAATGAGCAGTTCTTC. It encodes CASSIAGVYNEQFF.

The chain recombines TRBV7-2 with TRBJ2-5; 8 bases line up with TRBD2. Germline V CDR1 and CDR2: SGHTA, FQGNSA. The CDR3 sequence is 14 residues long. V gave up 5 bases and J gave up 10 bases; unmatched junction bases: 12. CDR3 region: CASSREGTSGLQYF. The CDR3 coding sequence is TGTGCCAGCAGCCGAGAGGGAACTAGCGGCCTCCAGTACTTC. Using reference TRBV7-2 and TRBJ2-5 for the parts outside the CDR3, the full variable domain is GAGVSQSPSNKVTEKGKDVELRCDPISGHTALYWYRQSLGQGLEFLIYFQGNSAPDKSGLPSDRFSAERTGGSVSTLTIQRTQQEDSAVYLCASSREGTSGLQYFGPGTRLLVL.

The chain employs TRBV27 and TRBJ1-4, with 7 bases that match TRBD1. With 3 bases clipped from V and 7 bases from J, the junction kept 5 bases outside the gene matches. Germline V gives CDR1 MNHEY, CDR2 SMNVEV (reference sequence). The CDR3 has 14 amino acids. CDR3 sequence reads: CASSFNWDSEKLFF. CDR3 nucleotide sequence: TGTGCCAGCAGTTTTAACTGGGACAGTGAAAAACTGTTTTTT.

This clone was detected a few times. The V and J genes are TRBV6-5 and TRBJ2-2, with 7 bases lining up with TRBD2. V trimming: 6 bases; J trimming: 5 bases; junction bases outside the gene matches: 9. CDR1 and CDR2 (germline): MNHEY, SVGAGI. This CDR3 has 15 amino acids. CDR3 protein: CASRTSGRETGELFF. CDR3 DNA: TGTGCCAGCAGAACTAGTGGGCGGGAGACCGGGGAGCTGTTTTTT.

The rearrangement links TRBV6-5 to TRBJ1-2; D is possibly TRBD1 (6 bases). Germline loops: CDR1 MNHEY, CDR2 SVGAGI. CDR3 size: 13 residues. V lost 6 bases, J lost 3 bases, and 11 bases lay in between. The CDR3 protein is CASRPTGYYGYTF. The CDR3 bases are TGTGCCAGCAGACCAACAGGGTACTATGGCTACACCTTC.

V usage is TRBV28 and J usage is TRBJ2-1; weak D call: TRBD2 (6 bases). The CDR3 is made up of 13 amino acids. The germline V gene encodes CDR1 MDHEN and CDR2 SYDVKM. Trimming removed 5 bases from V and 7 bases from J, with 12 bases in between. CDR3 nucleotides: TGTGCCAGCAGTGAGAATAGCGGAAATGAGCAGTTCTTC. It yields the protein CASSENSGNEQFF.

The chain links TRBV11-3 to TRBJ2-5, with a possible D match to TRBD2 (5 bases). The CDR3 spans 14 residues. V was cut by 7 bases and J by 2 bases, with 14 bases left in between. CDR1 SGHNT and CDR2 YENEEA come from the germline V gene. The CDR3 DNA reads TGTGCCAGCACCCCGCGGGCGAGACAAGAGACCCAGTACTTC. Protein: CASTPRARQETQYF.

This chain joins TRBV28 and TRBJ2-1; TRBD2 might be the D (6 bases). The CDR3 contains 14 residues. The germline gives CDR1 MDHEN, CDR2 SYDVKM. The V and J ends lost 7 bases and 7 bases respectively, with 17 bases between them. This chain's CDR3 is CASTPGGTLNEQFF. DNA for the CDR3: TGTGCCAGCACCCCAGGCGGGACTCTGAATGAGCAGTTCTTC.

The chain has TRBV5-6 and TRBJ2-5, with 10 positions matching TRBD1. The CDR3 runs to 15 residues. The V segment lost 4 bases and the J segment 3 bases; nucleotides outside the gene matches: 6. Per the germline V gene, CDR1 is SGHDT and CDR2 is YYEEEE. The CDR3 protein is CASSITGTGEETQYF. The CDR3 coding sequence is TGTGCCAGCAGCATTACCGGGACAGGGGAAGAGACCCAGTACTTC.